The clone carrying this T cell receptor beta chain has ten or more counts. No antigen is known for it. These data are taken from a study of T cell repertoires in cytomegalovirus infection. V was trimmed by 8 bases and J by 8 bases, leaving 16 bases between them. The CDR3 runs to 14 residues. Looked up from germline, CDR1 is SGHTA and CDR2 is FQGNSA. Study observations and caveats: Summed public TCR beta family frequency identified CMV carriers bearing the relevant HLA.

TCRdb re-called the reads with MiXCR, one entry per CDR3 protein. The data contain some 180,000 distinct CDR3 sequences, 9.5% of them singletons. Material: PBMCs. The source of this sequence is a human donor in good health (CMV status not recorded). Some clones in this sample may be carry-over from other donors' samples. This sequence joins TRBV7-2 and TRBJ1-6; D is undetermined. The CDR3 spells CASAGGRLYSPLHF. The CDR3 DNA follows: TGTGCCAGCGCAGGCGGCAGGTTGTATTCACCCCTCCACTTT.